These 19 T cell receptor beta chains originate from one sample sequenced in a study of T cell repertoires in cytomegalovirus infection. MiXCR, run by TCRdb on the reads, gives a single entry per CDR3 protein. The repertoire has approximately 990,000 distinct CDR3 sequences, roughly 30% of them found once; the top ten carry around 15%. For these receptors, no antigen is known. The sample consisted of cultured CD8+ T cells from PBMCs, taken from culture after CMV antigen stimulation. These TCRs come from a human donor in good health (CMV status not recorded). Some clones in this sample may be carry-over from other donors' samples.

V gene TRBV6-2 or TRBV6-3 combines with J gene TRBJ2-5, with TRBD2 matching over 11 bases. Germline trimming cut 5 bases from V and 2 bases from J; bases unmatched to any gene: 7. This CDR3 comprises 16 residues. Germline loops: CDR1 MNHEY, CDR2 SVGEGT. CDR3 residues: CASSPTSGGVQETQYF. The CDR3 DNA is TGTGCCAGCAGTCCTACTAGCGGGGGCGTACAAGAGACCCAGTACTTC.

This clonotype has just a few counts. Here the CDR3 reads CATRGGHPNEQYF. The CDR3 DNA sequence: TGCGCCACAAGGGGGGGTCATCCCAACGAGCAGTACTTC. The J gene is TRBJ2-7, the V gene TRBV10-2, with D maybe TRBD2 (7 bases). CDR1 and CDR2 (germline): WSHSY, SAAADI. Trimming pared 10 bases from V and 5 bases from J, leaving 18 bases between. The CDR3 length is 13 residues.

This clonotype was counted many times. The chain couples TRBV7-8 to TRBJ2-3; 8 bases are shared with TRBD2. Germline V gives CDR1 SGHVS, CDR2 FQNEAQ. Trimming took 5 bases from V and 6 from J; bases not matched to a gene: 16. There are 17 residues in the CDR3. CDR3 sequence (DNA): TGTGCCAGCAGCCTAAAGGAGAAAAGACTAGCGAGGGATACGCAGTATTTT. Its translation is CASSLKEKRLARDTQYF.

The V and J genes are TRBV28 and TRBJ1-4; D unresolved. Germline assignment: CDR1 MDHEN and CDR2 SYDVKM. Trimming shortened V by 3 bases and J by 4 bases, and 6 bases separated the two germline ends. The CDR3 totals 13 residues. CDR3 in amino acids: CASSLGINEKLFF. The CDR3 DNA follows: TGTGCCAGCAGTTTGGGGATTAATGAAAAACTGTTTTTT.

Regarding this clonotype: Given a much more abundant clone one base away, this may be a read error. The rearrangement joins TRBV6-5 to TRBJ2-1, with 8 bases lining up with TRBD1. Germline assignment: CDR1 MNHEY and CDR2 SVGAGI. There are 15 residues in the CDR3. CDR3 protein: CASSGAGTGYNEQSF. DNA of the CDR3: TGTGCCAGCAGTGGCGCCGGGACAGGTTACAATGAGCAGTCCTTC.

This clonotype came up a few times. The V call is TRBV12-5, the J call TRBJ1-1, with TRBD1 matching 7 bases. V dropped 3 bases and J dropped 0; count of bases not matched to a gene: 4. CDR3 length: 15 residues. CDR1 LGHNT and CDR2 FRNRAP come from the germline V gene. The CDR3 region is CASGFGQEVNTEAFF. The DNA for the CDR3 is TGTGCTAGTGGTTTCGGACAGGAAGTGAACACTGAAGCTTTCTTT.

This clonotype was seen a few times. The chain carries TRBV7-7 and TRBJ2-7, with 9 bases identical to TRBD1. The CDR3 sequence is 18 residues long. CDR1 is SSHAT, CDR2 FNYEAQ, per germline (reference sequence). As DNA, the CDR3 is TGTGCTAGCAGCCCTCGGGACAGGGTGATCTATTCAGCCTACGAGCAGTACGTC. Its translation is CASSPRDRVIYSAYEQYV.

The chain links TRBV6-2 or TRBV6-3 to TRBJ1-5; a possible D gene is TRBD1 (6 bases). The length of the CDR3 is 18 residues. V gave up 0 bases and J gave up 1 base, with 16 bases separating them. CDR1 is MNHEY, CDR2 SVGEGT, per germline. The CDR3 nucleotides are TGTGCCAGCAGTTACTCCCCCGAGGGGGTCAGCAGCAATCAGCCCCAGCATTTT. This sequence encodes CASSYSPEGVSSNQPQHF.

The rearrangement uses TRBV6-6 and TRBJ1-2; D remains unclear. The V gene's germline CDR1 is MNHNY and CDR2 SVGAGI (reference sequence). The CDR3 totals 13 residues. Between the trimmed V and J ends, which lost 0 bases and 4 bases, there was a span of 6 bases. This CDR3 is CASSYSLVYGYTF. CDR3 coding DNA: TGTGCCAGCAGTTACTCGTTGGTCTATGGCTACACCTTC.

This clonotype was seen only a few times. The gene calls are TRBV27 and TRBJ1-2; D gene uncertain. V dropped 5 bases and J dropped 0 bases, with 13 bases sitting between them. CDR1 is MNHEY and CDR2 is SMNVEV in the germline V gene (reference sequence). There are 15 residues in the CDR3. DNA for the CDR3: TGTGCCAGCAGTGTCGGGCAGCGACCTAACTATGGCTACACCTTC. Translated, it gives CASSVGQRPNYGYTF.

This clonotype was detected only a few times. This chain uses TRBV5-1 with TRBJ2-1; tentatively, D is TRBD1 (5 bases). This CDR3 comprises 13 residues. CDR1 and CDR2 (germline): SGHRS, YFSETQ. The V and J ends lost 2 bases and 9 bases respectively, with 12 bases between them. The CDR3 DNA sequence: TGCGCCAGCAGCTTACCAGGGTCTCCTGAGCAGTTCTTC. This gives the protein CASSLPGSPEQFF.

The V and J genes are TRBV7-8 and TRBJ1-5; 10 nucleotides line up with TRBD1. The germline V gene has CDR1 SGHVS and CDR2 FQNEAQ. V lost 3 bases, J lost 0 bases, and 8 bases stayed unmatched. This CDR3 is built from 18 residues. The CDR3 nucleotides read TGTGCCAGCAGCTTGGAGGGACAGGGGACCCATAGCAATCAGCCCCAGCATTTT. Protein product: CASSLEGQGTHSNQPQHF.

This clonotype has ten or more counts. V is TRBV11-2 and J is TRBJ2-5, with D tentatively TRBD2 (6 bases). The CDR3 runs to 16 residues. Germline CDR1 is SGHAT and CDR2 is FQNNGV. Trimming left V 5 bases short and J 4 bases short, with 20 bases between. In nucleotides, the CDR3 is TGTGCCAGCAGCAAAGGGACCCACGGAGGGTTAGAGACCCAGTACTTC. Translated: CASSKGTHGGLETQYF.

The chain links TRBV27 to TRBJ2-2; the match to TRBD1 covers 8 bases. Germline CDR1 and CDR2: MNHEY and SMNVEV (reference sequence). CDR3 length: 16 amino acids. V was pared by 5 bases and J by 6 bases, with 11 bases of the junction left unmatched. The DNA of the CDR3 is TGTGCCAGCAGTCTTCGACAGGGGAAAGGACCCGGGGAGCTGTTTTTT. This translates into CASSLRQGKGPGELFF.

This clonotype was seen repeatedly, ten times or more. The chain carries TRBV27 and TRBJ1-4; TRBD1 might be the D (6 bases). The CDR3 is made up of 17 amino acids. The germline V gene encodes CDR1 MNHEY and CDR2 SMNVEV (reference sequence). The V and J ends lost 0 bases and 7 bases respectively, with 18 bases between them. The CDR3 nucleotides read TGTGCCAGCAGTTTATCGATGGGGGACAAGGAAATTGAAAAACTGTTTTTT. Translating gives CASSLSMGDKEIEKLFF.

The gene calls are TRBV10-3 and TRBJ2-2; 9 bases align to TRBD2. The germline V gene encodes CDR1 ENHRY and CDR2 SYGVKD. The CDR3 runs to 14 residues. CDR3 nucleotide sequence: TGTGCTCTCAGGACTAGCGAGGTCACCGGGGAGCTGTTTTTT. It codes for CALRTSEVTGELFF.

This chain links TRBV19 with TRBJ1-6; TRBD1 is a possible D gene (5 bases). Germline assignment: CDR1 LNHDA and CDR2 SQIVND (reference sequence). The V end lost 3 bases, the J end lost 10 bases, and 10 bases lay between the germline ends. The CDR3 has 13 amino acids. CDR3 sequence: CASSISGNSPLHF. CDR3 nucleotide sequence: TGTGCCAGTAGTATTTCAGGGAACTCACCCCTCCACTTT.

This clonotype was observed a single time. The chain links TRBV5-1 to TRBJ2-5, with D unresolved. CDR3 length equals 15 residues. V was clipped by 0 bases and J by 1 base, with 10 bases between them. The germline V gene has CDR1 SGHRS and CDR2 YFSETQ. The CDR3 bases are TGCGCCAGCAGCTTGGCCGACGGACGCCAAGAGACCCAGTACTTC. It yields the protein CASSLADGRQETQYF.

This clonotype was detected a few times. The chain couples TRBV6-2 or TRBV6-3 to TRBJ2-7; D is perhaps TRBD2 (5 bases). V dropped 0 bases and J dropped 0 bases, with 9 bases sitting between them. The CDR3 has 15 amino acids. In germline, CDR1 is MNHEY, CDR2 SVGEGT. The CDR3 region has the DNA TGTGCCAGCAGTTACTCTGCAGACTACTCCTACGAGCAGTACGTC. Amino acids: CASSYSADYSYEQYV.